The entry below gives a single T cell receptor beta chain sequence along with its context. Antigen specificity is unknown. The data stem from a study of cytomegalovirus exposure and HLA in healthy donors. Those who donated were healthy bone marrow donors. CDR3 size: 14 residues. V was shortened by 5 bases and J by 0 bases, with 9 bases between the two germline ends. CDR1 LNHDA and CDR2 SQIVND come from the germline V gene (reference sequence). PCR involved 60 Vbeta and 13 Jbeta primers. How the authors handled the data: Unique TCR beta chains totaled some 80 million in a later count, with around 11 million of them shared. TCRdb keeps only in-frame clones here, not all; method: immunoSEQ multiplex PCR. That table furnishes V, J and clone size, whereas the DNA furnished D and trimming. This sample has a few hundred thousand clones, with 75% to 80% found just once. The study, taken as a whole, reports: Reports showed the classifier diagnosing cytomegalovirus status with high specificity and sensitivity. The HLA-A and HLA-B alleles of most subjects were reportedly predicted accurately from TCR beta sequences.

The sequence derives from a man younger than 35 in good health and CMV-seronegative. Sequences were obtained from PBMCs. V and J are TRBV19 and TRBJ2-3; a weak D match, TRBD2 (6 bases). The CDR3, as DNA: TGTGCCAGTAGTCGTCGGGGGAGCACAGATACGCAGTATTTT. It translates to CASSRRGSTDTQYF. Supplemented by reference TRBV19 and TRBJ2-3, the full variable domain reads DGGITQSPKYLFRKEGQNVTLSCEQNLNHDAMYWYRQDPGQGLRLIYYSQIVNDFQKGDIAEGYSVSREKKESFPLTVTSAQKNPTAFYLCASSRRGSTDTQYFGPGTRLTVL.